This T cell receptor beta chain was found in a study of vaccination effects on CD4 cells after COVID-19. About the research overall: A couple of convalescent donors provided samples 16 days and one week before vaccination.

CDR3 length: 12 residues. CDR1 KGHDR and CDR2 SFDVKD come from the germline V gene. Trimming took 9 bases from V and 3 from J; bases not matched to a gene: 2. Expansion of antigen-specific CD4+ T cells with viral peptide pools was carried out by the ViraFEST assay before sequencing. Isolation of CD4+ T cells took place after less than 12 days of culture. Confirmation by PCR established that the person had SARS-CoV-2 infection between March and December 2020. Every well housed two million PBMC, which grew in culture alongside about 11 IU/ml IL-2 and roughly 9.8 ug/ml peptides. Notes on the study in general: The study got few convalescent patients and did not collect any early post-infection timepoints.

The assay was immunoSEQ multiplex PCR, and TCRdb's table has in-frame clones only and misses some. Among more than 35,000 clones listed, roughly two thirds were seen once. In its sample, this clone was seen a few times. Its specificity is not known. J is TRBJ1-1 and V is TRBV24-1; TRBD1 matches at 8 bases. This TCR came from a human donor who had a prior SARS-CoV-2 infection. Sequenced material: CD4+ T cells from PBMCs cultured with a peptide pool, taken before COVID-19 vaccination. The CDR3 DNA reads TGTGCCACCCAGACAGGGGACACTGAAGCTTTCTTT. Its protein product is CATQTGDTEAFF.